The 7 T cell receptor beta chains below come from one sample, sequenced in a study of identical twins' blood T cells. TCRdb processed the 5' RACE reads anew with MiXCR; each CDR3 protein has one entry. The table shows hundreds of thousands of distinct CDR3 sequences, with around 30% occurring only once. Sequencing was carried out using PBMCs. Receptors were obtained from a woman aged 18 to 55 in good health.

The genes are TRBV11-2 and TRBJ2-3; 12 bases line up with TRBD2. CDR3 length: 18 amino acids. Germline V CDR1 and CDR2: SGHAT, FQNNGV. The junction had 10 bases not matched to a gene; V was cut back by 5 bases and J by 1 base. The CDR3 region is CASSPTLGLAGRTDTQYF. Written as DNA, the CDR3 is TGTGCCAGCAGCCCTACCTTGGGACTAGCGGGCCGCACAGATACGCAGTATTTT.

This clonotype has a count of ten or more. The chain carries TRBV18 and TRBJ1-1; weak D call: TRBD1 (5 bases). The germline V gene encodes CDR1 KGHSH and CDR2 LQKENI. The V gene lost 2 bases and the J gene lost 6 bases, with 13 bases spanning the gap. The CDR3 sequence is 14 residues long. CDR3 DNA sequence: TGTGCCAGCTCACCATCCTTTCTGGGGGCTGAAGCTTTCTTT. This codes for CASSPSFLGAEAFF.

This clonotype came up a few times. This chain's CDR3 is CATSSNRLLYNEQFF. The CDR3 region has the DNA TGTGCCACCAGCAGTAACAGGTTACTCTACAATGAGCAGTTCTTC. The chain is built from TRBV15 and TRBJ2-1; D is perhaps TRBD1 (5 bases). The V gene's germline CDR1 is LNHNV and CDR2 YYDKDF (reference sequence). V lost 3 bases to trimming and J lost 3 bases, with 12 bases between them. The CDR3 covers 15 residues.

Comment on this clonotype: The junction shows a germline mismatch at one end, possibly a read error. The V call is TRBV25-1, the J call TRBJ2-5; the D gene is possibly TRBD1 (5 bases). Germline V gene data show CDR1 as MGHDK and CDR2 as SYGVNS. There are 14 residues in the CDR3. CDR3 bases: TGTGTCAGCAGTGAATATTCAGGGTGGGAGACCCAGTACTTC. Its translation: CVSSEYSGWETQYF.

This clonotype has more than one count but fewer than ten. The J gene is TRBJ2-7, the V gene TRBV4-3; possible D gene TRBD1, 5 bases. The CDR3 is 15 amino acids. V was shortened by 0 bases and J by 1 base, with 10 bases between the two germline ends. In germline, CDR1 is LGHNA, CDR2 YSLEER. CDR3 residues: CASSQDQQVSYEQYF. The CDR3 DNA reads TGCGCCAGCAGCCAAGACCAACAGGTTTCCTACGAGCAGTACTTC.

This clonotype was detected only a few times. The genes are TRBV25-1 and TRBJ1-1; maybe TRBD1 (5 bases). V was pared by 0 bases and J by 3 bases, with 8 bases between. The germline gives CDR1 MGHDK, CDR2 SYGVNS. CDR3 length: 14 amino acids. CDR3 sequence: CASSEYSGDTEAFF. The CDR3 DNA reads as TGTGCCAGCAGTGAATATTCGGGGGACACTGAAGCTTTCTTT.

In the case of this clonotype: The junction and the germline gene differ at one end; a read error may be behind it. This chain links TRBV5-1 with TRBJ2-1, with TRBD2 matching 8 bases. Germline V gives CDR1 SGHRS, CDR2 YFSETQ. CDR3 length equals 15 residues. The CDR3 bases are TGCGCCAGCAGCTCCGGGAGGGGAGACTACAATGAGCATTTCTTC. Amino acid sequence: CASSSGRGDYNEHFF.